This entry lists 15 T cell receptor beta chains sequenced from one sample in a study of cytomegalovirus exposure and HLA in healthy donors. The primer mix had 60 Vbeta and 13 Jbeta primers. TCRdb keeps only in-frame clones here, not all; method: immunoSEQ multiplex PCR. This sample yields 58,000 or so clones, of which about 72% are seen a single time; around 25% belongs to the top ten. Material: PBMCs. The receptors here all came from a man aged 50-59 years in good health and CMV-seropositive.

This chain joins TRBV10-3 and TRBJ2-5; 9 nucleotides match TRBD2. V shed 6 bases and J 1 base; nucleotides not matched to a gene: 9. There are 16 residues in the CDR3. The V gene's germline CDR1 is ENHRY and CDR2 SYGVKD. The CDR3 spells CAISGFAGGLQETQYF. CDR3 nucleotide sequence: TGTGCCATCAGCGGCTTTGCGGGGGGGCTCCAAGAGACCCAGTACTTC.

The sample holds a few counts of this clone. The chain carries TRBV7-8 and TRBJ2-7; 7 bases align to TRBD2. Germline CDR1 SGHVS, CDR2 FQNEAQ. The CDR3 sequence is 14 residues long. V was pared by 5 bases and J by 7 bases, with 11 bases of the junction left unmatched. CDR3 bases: TGTGCCAGCAGCCCCCAAGAACTAGCGCTGGAGCAGTACTTC. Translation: CASSPQELALEQYF.

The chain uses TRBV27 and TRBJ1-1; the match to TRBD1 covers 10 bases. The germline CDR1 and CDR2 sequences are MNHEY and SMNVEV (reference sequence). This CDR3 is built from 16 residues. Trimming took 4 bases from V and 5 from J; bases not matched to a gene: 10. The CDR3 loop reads CASSSLETGGETEAFF. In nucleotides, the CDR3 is TGTGCCAGCAGTTCCCTTGAGACAGGGGGCGAAACTGAAGCTTTCTTT.

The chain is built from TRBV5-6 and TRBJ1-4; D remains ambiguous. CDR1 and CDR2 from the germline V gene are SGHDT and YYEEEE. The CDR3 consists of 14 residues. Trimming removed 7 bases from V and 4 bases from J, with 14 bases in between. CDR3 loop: CASRSAANNEKLFF. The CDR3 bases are TGTGCCAGCCGCTCCGCTGCTAATAATGAAAAACTGTTTTTT.

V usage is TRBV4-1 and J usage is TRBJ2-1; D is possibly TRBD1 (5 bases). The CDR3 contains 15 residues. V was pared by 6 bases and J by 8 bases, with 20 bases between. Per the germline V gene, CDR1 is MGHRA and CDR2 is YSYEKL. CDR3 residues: CASSPEQTRVDEQFF. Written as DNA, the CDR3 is TGCGCCAGCAGTCCCGAACAGACCAGGGTCGATGAGCAGTTCTTC.

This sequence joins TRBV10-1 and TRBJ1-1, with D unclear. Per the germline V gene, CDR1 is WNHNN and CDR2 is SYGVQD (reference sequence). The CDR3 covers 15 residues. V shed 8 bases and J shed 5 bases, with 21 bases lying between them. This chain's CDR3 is CASPPEAPRDTEAFF. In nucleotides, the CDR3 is TGCGCCAGCCCCCCGGAGGCCCCTCGGGATACTGAAGCTTTCTTT.

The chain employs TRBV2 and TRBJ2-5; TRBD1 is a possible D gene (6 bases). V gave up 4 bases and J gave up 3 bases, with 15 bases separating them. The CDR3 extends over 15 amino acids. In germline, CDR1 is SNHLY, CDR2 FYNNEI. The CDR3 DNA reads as TGTGCCAGCAGTGGGGGCAGGGGAGTAGAAGAGACCCAGTACTTC. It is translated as CASSGGRGVEETQYF.

Here the CDR3 DNA reads TGTGCCAGCAAGGGCGGACTAGCGTTCAATGAGCAGTTCTTC. It specifies CASKGGLAFNEQFF. The chain uses TRBV7-9 and TRBJ2-1; TRBD2 matches at 9 bases. V shed 7 bases, J shed 6 bases, and the junction held 7 bases outside the gene matches. The V gene's germline CDR1 is SEHNR and CDR2 FQNEAQ (reference sequence). The CDR3 runs to 14 residues.

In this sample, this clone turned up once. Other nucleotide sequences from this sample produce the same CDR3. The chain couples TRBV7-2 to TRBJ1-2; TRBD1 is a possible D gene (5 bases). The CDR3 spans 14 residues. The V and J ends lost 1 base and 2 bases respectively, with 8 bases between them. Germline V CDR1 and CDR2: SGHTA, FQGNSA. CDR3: CASSLVAGNYGYTF. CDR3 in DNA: TGTGCCAGCAGCTTAGTGGCAGGGAACTATGGCTACACCTTC.

CDR3 amino acids: CAQGSGVAGANVLTF. The CDR3 DNA sequence: TGTGCACAGGGAAGTGGGGTAGCTGGGGCCAACGTCCTGACTTTC. The chain has TRBV30 and TRBJ2-6, with a possible D match to TRBD1 (6 bases). The CDR3 consists of 15 residues. Per the germline V gene, CDR1 is GTSNPN and CDR2 is SVGIG (reference sequence).

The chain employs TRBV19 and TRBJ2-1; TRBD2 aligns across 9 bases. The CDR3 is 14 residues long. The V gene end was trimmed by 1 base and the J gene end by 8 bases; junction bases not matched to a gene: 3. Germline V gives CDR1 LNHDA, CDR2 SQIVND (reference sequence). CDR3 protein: CASSIGTSVDEQFF. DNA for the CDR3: TGTGCCAGTAGTATAGGGACTAGCGTCGATGAGCAGTTCTTC.

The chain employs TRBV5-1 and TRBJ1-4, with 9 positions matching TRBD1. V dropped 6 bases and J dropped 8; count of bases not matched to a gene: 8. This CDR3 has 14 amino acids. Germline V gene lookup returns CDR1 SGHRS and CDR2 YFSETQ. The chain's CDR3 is CASTPGTGQEKLFF. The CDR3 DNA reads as TGCGCCAGCACACCCGGGACAGGGCAGGAAAAACTGTTTTTT.

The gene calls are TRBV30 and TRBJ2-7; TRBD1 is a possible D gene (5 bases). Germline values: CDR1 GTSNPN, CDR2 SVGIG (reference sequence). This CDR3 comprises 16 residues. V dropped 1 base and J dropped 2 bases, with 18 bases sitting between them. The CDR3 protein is CAWSDLGRASTYEQYF. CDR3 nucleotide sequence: TGTGCCTGGAGTGATTTGGGCAGGGCCTCCACCTACGAGCAGTACTTC. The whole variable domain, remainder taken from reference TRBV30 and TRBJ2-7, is SQTIHQWPATLVQPVGSPLSLECTVEGTSNPNLYWYRQAAGRGLQLLFYSVGIGQISSEVPQNLSASRPQDRQFILSSKKLLLSDSGFYLCAWSDLGRASTYEQYFGPGTRLTVT.

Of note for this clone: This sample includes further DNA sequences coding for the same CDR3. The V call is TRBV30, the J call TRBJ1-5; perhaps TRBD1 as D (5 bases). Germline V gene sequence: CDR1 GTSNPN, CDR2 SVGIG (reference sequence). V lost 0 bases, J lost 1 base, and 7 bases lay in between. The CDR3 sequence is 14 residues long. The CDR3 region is CAWSVGGSNQPQHF. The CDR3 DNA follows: TGTGCCTGGAGTGTTGGGGGGAGCAATCAGCCCCAGCATTTT.

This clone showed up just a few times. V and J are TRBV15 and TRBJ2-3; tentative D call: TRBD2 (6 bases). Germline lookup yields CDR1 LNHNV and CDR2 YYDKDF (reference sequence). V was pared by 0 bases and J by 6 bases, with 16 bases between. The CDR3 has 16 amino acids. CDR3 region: CATSRDWGLTTDTQYF. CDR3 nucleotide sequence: TGTGCCACCAGCAGAGATTGGGGACTCACGACCGATACGCAGTATTTT. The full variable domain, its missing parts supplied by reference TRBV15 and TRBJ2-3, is DAMVIQNPRYQVTQFGKPVTLSCSQTLNHNVMYWYQQKSSQAPKLLFHYYDKDFNNEADTPDNFQSRRPNTSFCFLDIRSPGLGDTAMYLCATSRDWGLTTDTQYFGPGTRLTVL.